The rows below give T cell receptor beta chains drawn from one sample of a study of T cells after yellow fever vaccination. Each CDR3 protein gets one entry after TCRdb re-called the 5' RACE reads with MiXCR. The table has under 550,000 distinct CDR3 sequences, 20% to 25% seen once; the top ten hold about a sixth. The source was PBMCs, collected roughly 23 days after the first yellow fever vaccination. The receptors stem from a man between 18 and 29 years old who received the YFV17D yellow fever vaccine. Each CDR3 is given with its conserved first and last residue. Each record gives: J gene, V gene, clone size, D gene, CDR3 protein, CDR3 DNA. A D gene is named only where the DNA matches it firmly. Expanded clones get a size class; other rows say once, few or many, or leave the size out.

J gene: TRBJ1-1
V gene: TRBV4-3
clone size: .
D gene: TRBD1
CDR3 protein: CASSQDPQGDFEAFF
CDR3 DNA: TGCGCCAGCAGCCAAGACCCCCAGGGGGACTTTGAAGCTTTCTTT

J gene: TRBJ2-1
V gene: TRBV10-2
clone size: .
D gene: TRBD1
CDR3 protein: CASKDRDRGTSRYNEQFF
CDR3 DNA: TGCGCCAGCAAGGACCGGGACAGGGGGACTTCCCGGTACAATGAGCAGTTCTTC

J gene: TRBJ1-4
V gene: TRBV15
clone size: few
D gene: .
CDR3 protein: CATSRGGRGGEKLFF
CDR3 DNA: TGTGCCACCAGCAGAGGGGGGAGGGGAGGCGAAAAACTGTTTTTT

J gene: TRBJ2-1
V gene: TRBV7-3
clone size: .
D gene: TRBD2
CDR3 protein: CASSLSPLEGSGGYNEQFF
CDR3 DNA: TGTGCCAGCAGCTTAAGCCCCCTGGAAGGTAGCGGGGGATACAATGAGCAGTTCTTC

J gene: TRBJ1-5
V gene: TRBV6-1
clone size: .
D gene: TRBD1
CDR3 protein: CASSEAGDRAQPQHF
CDR3 DNA: TGTGCCAGCAGTGAAGCGGGGGACAGGGCTCAGCCCCAGCATTTT

J gene: TRBJ2-3
V gene: TRBV7-9
clone size: few
D gene: TRBD2
CDR3 protein: CASSPPAGVNTDTQYF
CDR3 DNA: TGTGCCAGCAGCCCCCCTGCGGGGGTAAACACAGATACGCAGTATTTT

J gene: TRBJ1-2
V gene: TRBV4-3
clone size: .
D gene: .
CDR3 protein: CASSQDGMGASGYTF
CDR3 DNA: TGCGCCAGCAGCCAAGATGGTATGGGGGCCTCTGGCTACACCTTC

J gene: TRBJ2-2
V gene: TRBV7-9
clone size: few
D gene: .
CDR3 protein: CASSLFTYTGELFF
CDR3 DNA: TGTGCCAGCAGCTTATTTACCTACACCGGGGAGCTGTTTTTT

J gene: TRBJ2-2
V gene: TRBV7-8
clone size: few
D gene: .
CDR3 protein: CASTPQGVNTGELFF
CDR3 DNA: TGTGCCAGCACCCCCCAAGGGGTCAACACCGGGGAGCTGTTTTTT

J gene: TRBJ2-1
V gene: TRBV5-1
clone size: few
D gene: .
CDR3 protein: CASSVRGSLYNEQFF
CDR3 DNA: TGCGCCAGCAGCGTACGGGGCTCTTTGTACAATGAGCAGTTCTTC

J gene: TRBJ2-3
V gene: TRBV5-5
clone size: .
D gene: .
CDR3 protein: CASSSGGSGTDTQYF
CDR3 DNA: TGTGCCAGCAGCTCGGGGGGCAGTGGCACAGATACGCAGTATTTT

J gene: TRBJ2-1
V gene: TRBV6-2/TRBV6-3
clone size: few
D gene: TRBD2
CDR3 protein: CASSLNPTSGKYNEQFF
CDR3 DNA: TGTGCCAGCAGCCTGAACCCGACTAGCGGGAAATACAATGAGCAGTTCTTC

J gene: TRBJ2-2
V gene: TRBV6-2/TRBV6-3
clone size: .
D gene: .
CDR3 protein: CASSTTGTGELFF
CDR3 DNA: TGTGCCAGCAGCACTACAGGGACCGGGGAGCTGTTTTTT

J gene: TRBJ2-2
V gene: TRBV5-6
clone size: many
D gene: .
CDR3 protein: CASTSGSERGHTGELFF
CDR3 DNA: TGTGCCAGCACCTCCGGGAGCGAACGGGGGCACACCGGGGAGCTGTTTTTT

J gene: TRBJ1-1
V gene: TRBV10-3
clone size: .
D gene: .
CDR3 protein: CAISDIDRAFF
CDR3 DNA: TGTGCCATCAGTGACATAGACAGGGCTTTCTTT

J gene: TRBJ2-3
V gene: TRBV5-1
clone size: .
D gene: TRBD1
CDR3 protein: CASSLADRVTDTQYF
CDR3 DNA: TGCGCCAGCAGCTTGGCGGACAGGGTAACAGATACGCAGTATTTT

J gene: TRBJ2-5
V gene: TRBV7-2
clone size: many
D gene: .
CDR3 protein: CASSLVAGRQETQYF
CDR3 DNA: TGTGCCAGCAGCTTAGTTGCGGGGCGACAAGAGACCCAGTACTTC

J gene: TRBJ2-3
V gene: TRBV20-1
clone size: .
D gene: TRBD2
CDR3 protein: CSARDFSGEVYTQYF
CDR3 DNA: TGCAGTGCTAGAGATTTTAGCGGGGAGGTGTATACGCAGTATTTT

J gene: TRBJ2-7
V gene: TRBV20-1
clone size: .
D gene: .
CDR3 protein: CSARDVYGGTYEQYF
CDR3 DNA: TGCAGTGCTAGAGATGTCTACGGGGGCACCTACGAGCAGTACTTC

J gene: TRBJ2-2
V gene: TRBV20-1
clone size: few
D gene: .
CDR3 protein: CSASHRVGKGGELFF
CDR3 DNA: TGCAGTGCTAGTCACCGGGTGGGAAAGGGCGGGGAGCTGTTTTTT

J gene: TRBJ1-1
V gene: TRBV5-1
clone size: few
D gene: .
CDR3 protein: CASSYDRYTEAFF
CDR3 DNA: TGCGCCAGCAGCTATGACAGATACACTGAAGCTTTCTTT

J gene: TRBJ1-5
V gene: TRBV3-1
clone size: .
D gene: .
CDR3 protein: CASSQQVGNQPQHF
CDR3 DNA: TGTGCCAGCAGCCAACAAGTCGGCAATCAGCCCCAGCATTTT

J gene: TRBJ2-2
V gene: TRBV10-3
clone size: .
D gene: TRBD1
CDR3 protein: CAISLTGQGGNTGELFF
CDR3 DNA: TGTGCCATCAGTTTAACTGGACAGGGCGGCAACACCGGGGAGCTGTTTTTT

J gene: TRBJ2-2
V gene: TRBV7-8
clone size: .
D gene: .
CDR3 protein: CASTQLAVGQYTGELFF
CDR3 DNA: TGTGCCAGCACCCAATTGGCGGTAGGACAGTACACCGGGGAGCTGTTTTTT

J gene: TRBJ2-5
V gene: TRBV5-1
clone size: .
D gene: TRBD2
CDR3 protein: CASSLYIASGGIQETQYF
CDR3 DNA: TGCGCCAGCAGCTTGTATATTGCTAGCGGGGGAATCCAAGAGACCCAGTACTTC

J gene: TRBJ2-1
V gene: TRBV28
clone size: .
D gene: TRBD2
CDR3 protein: CASSGGRAGEFNEQFF
CDR3 DNA: TGTGCCAGCAGTGGGGGACGAGCGGGGGAGTTCAATGAGCAGTTCTTC

J gene: TRBJ2-3
V gene: TRBV20-1
clone size: .
D gene: TRBD2
CDR3 protein: CSAYIAGEDTQYF
CDR3 DNA: TGCAGTGCCTACATAGCGGGCGAAGATACGCAGTATTTT

J gene: TRBJ2-1
V gene: TRBV12-3/TRBV12-4
clone size: .
D gene: TRBD1
CDR3 protein: CASSPTGATYNEQFF
CDR3 DNA: TGTGCCAGCAGTCCGACAGGGGCCACATACAATGAGCAGTTCTTC

J gene: TRBJ2-1
V gene: TRBV12-3/TRBV12-4
clone size: few
D gene: .
CDR3 protein: CASSPLGGEQFF
CDR3 DNA: TGTGCCAGCAGTCCCCTCGGGGGTGAGCAGTTCTTC

J gene: TRBJ1-3
V gene: TRBV20-1
clone size: .
D gene: .
CDR3 protein: CSARDRSSSGNTIYF
CDR3 DNA: TGCAGTGCTAGGGACCGTTCGAGCTCTGGAAACACCATATATTTT

J gene: TRBJ2-1
V gene: TRBV6-1
clone size: .
D gene: TRBD1
CDR3 protein: CASRRGGQGAHNEQFF
CDR3 DNA: TGTGCCAGCAGACGGGGGGGACAGGGGGCCCACAATGAGCAGTTCTTC

J gene: TRBJ1-6
V gene: TRBV4-1
clone size: few
D gene: TRBD1
CDR3 protein: CASSQGLWDRFSPLHF
CDR3 DNA: TGCGCCAGCAGCCAAGGACTGTGGGACAGATTTTCACCCCTCCACTTT

J gene: TRBJ2-7
V gene: TRBV27
clone size: few
D gene: TRBD1
CDR3 protein: CASSKGAGGYEQYF
CDR3 DNA: TGTGCCAGCAGTAAAGGGGCAGGGGGATACGAGCAGTACTTC

J gene: TRBJ2-3
V gene: TRBV20-1
clone size: .
D gene: .
CDR3 protein: CSARAGSTDTQYF
CDR3 DNA: TGCAGTGCTAGAGCGGGAAGCACAGATACGCAGTATTTT

J gene: TRBJ2-1
V gene: TRBV12-3/TRBV12-4
clone size: .
D gene: .
CDR3 protein: CASSFPGAYNEQFF
CDR3 DNA: TGTGCCAGCAGTTTTCCCGGGGCCTACAATGAGCAGTTCTTC